The rows below give T cell receptor beta chains drawn from one sample of a study of cytomegalovirus exposure and HLA in healthy donors. Only in-frame clones appear in the TCRdb table, and some are missing; sequencing was by immunoSEQ multiplex PCR. The sample includes about 170,000 clones, roughly four fifths of them seen just once. Material for sequencing was PBMCs. The receptors come from a woman between 45 and 60 years old in good health and CMV-seropositive. Both conserved end residues are part of each CDR3. D genes are given only for firm matches. Clone size is stated in some rows and not others, as once, few, many or a class when expanded.

cdr3_nt: TGTGCCAGCAGTGACAGACAGGGGAATGAAAAACTGTTTTTT
cdr3_aa: CASSDRQGNEKLFF
clone_size: -
cdr3_length: 14
d_call: TRBD1
v_call: TRBV6-6
j_call: TRBJ1-4

cdr3_nt: TGTGCTTACAGGGTAACATACAATGAGCAGTTCTTC
cdr3_aa: CAYRVTYNEQFF
clone_size: -
cdr3_length: 12
d_call: -
v_call: TRBV2
j_call: TRBJ2-1

cdr3_nt: TGTGCCAGCAGTTCATTCCGGGGGGGGATCTTCACAGATACGCAGTATTTT
cdr3_aa: CASSSFRGGIFTDTQYF
clone_size: -
cdr3_length: 17
d_call: TRBD2
v_call: TRBV27
j_call: TRBJ2-3

cdr3_nt: TGTGCCAGCAGGCTCAGGGGGTTGGATGAAAAACTGTTTTTT
cdr3_aa: CASRLRGLDEKLFF
clone_size: -
cdr3_length: 14
d_call: TRBD1
v_call: TRBV2
j_call: TRBJ1-4

cdr3_nt: TGTGCCAGCAGTCCCCAAGGCGGCTCGGGTGGCTACACCTTC
cdr3_aa: CASSPQGGSGGYTF
clone_size: -
cdr3_length: 14
d_call: -
v_call: TRBV6-5
j_call: TRBJ1-2

cdr3_nt: TGTGCCAGTAGTATAGGGAGGGGGGGCACTGAAGCTTTCTTT
cdr3_aa: CASSIGRGGTEAFF
clone_size: -
cdr3_length: 14
d_call: -
v_call: TRBV19
j_call: TRBJ1-1

cdr3_nt: TGTGCCAGCAGTATCGACAGGGGGTGGACCGGGGAGCTGTTTTTT
cdr3_aa: CASSIDRGWTGELFF
clone_size: -
cdr3_length: 15
d_call: TRBD1
v_call: TRBV28
j_call: TRBJ2-2

cdr3_nt: TGCGCCAGCAGCCGGGGGGGGGACACTGAAGCTTTCTTT
cdr3_aa: CASSRGGDTEAFF
clone_size: -
cdr3_length: 13
d_call: -
v_call: TRBV5-1
j_call: TRBJ1-1

cdr3_nt: TGTGCCAGCAGCCGGGGAGGGGGACAGGGATCCTACGAGCAGTACTTC
cdr3_aa: CASSRGGGQGSYEQYF
clone_size: -
cdr3_length: 16
d_call: TRBD1
v_call: TRBV5-4
j_call: TRBJ2-7

cdr3_nt: TGCGCCAGCAGCCGGGGTGCAGGGGGCCGACAAGAGACCCAGTACTTC
cdr3_aa: CASSRGAGGRQETQYF
clone_size: once
cdr3_length: 16
d_call: TRBD1
v_call: TRBV4-1
j_call: TRBJ2-5

cdr3_nt: TGTGCCAGCAGCACCAGGTCGGGACCTCGAGACAGGGCGAACACTGAAGCTTTCTTT
cdr3_aa: CASSTRSGPRDRANTEAFF
clone_size: few
cdr3_length: 19
d_call: TRBD1
v_call: TRBV11-2
j_call: TRBJ1-1

cdr3_nt: TGCGCCAGCAGCTTGGGAGATGGCAGGGCGGCCACTGAAGCTTTCTTT
cdr3_aa: CASSLGDGRAATEAFF
clone_size: -
cdr3_length: 16
d_call: -
v_call: TRBV5-1
j_call: TRBJ1-1

cdr3_nt: TGTGCCAGCAGCGTAGATTACTACAATGAGCAGTTCTTC
cdr3_aa: CASSVDYYNEQFF
clone_size: -
cdr3_length: 13
d_call: -
v_call: TRBV9
j_call: TRBJ2-1

cdr3_nt: TGTGCCAGCAGTGCAGCCACAGGGGGCGTGAACACTGAAGCTTTCTTT
cdr3_aa: CASSAATGGVNTEAFF
clone_size: few
cdr3_length: 16
d_call: TRBD1
v_call: TRBV2
j_call: TRBJ1-1

cdr3_nt: TGTGCCATCAGTGCTCTAGCGGGGGACGAGCAGTACTTC
cdr3_aa: CAISALAGDEQYF
clone_size: -
cdr3_length: 13
d_call: TRBD2
v_call: TRBV10-3
j_call: TRBJ2-7

cdr3_nt: TGTGCCAGCAGCCCGCCCAGGCCACAGATACTCTATGGCTACACCTTC
cdr3_aa: CASSPPRPQILYGYTF
clone_size: -
cdr3_length: 16
d_call: -
v_call: TRBV4-2
j_call: TRBJ1-2

cdr3_nt: TGTGCCAGCAGCTTAGAGCAACAGGGCGGAGTAAACACTGAAGCTTTCTTT
cdr3_aa: CASSLEQQGGVNTEAFF
clone_size: -
cdr3_length: 17
d_call: -
v_call: TRBV7-6
j_call: TRBJ1-1

cdr3_nt: TGTGCCAGCAGCTCCTTAGGGGGTAGCACTGAAGCTTTCTTT
cdr3_aa: CASSSLGGSTEAFF
clone_size: few
cdr3_length: 14
d_call: -
v_call: TRBV11-2
j_call: TRBJ1-1

cdr3_nt: TGTGCCAGTAGTGATCCCGACAGGGGGGGGTACAATGAGCAGTTCTTC
cdr3_aa: CASSDPDRGGYNEQFF
clone_size: -
cdr3_length: 16
d_call: TRBD1
v_call: TRBV19
j_call: TRBJ2-1

cdr3_nt: TGCGCCAGCAGCTTGGGAGGTTCTGGAAACACCATATATTTT
cdr3_aa: CASSLGGSGNTIYF
clone_size: -
cdr3_length: 14
d_call: -
v_call: TRBV5-1
j_call: TRBJ1-3

cdr3_nt: TGTGCCAGTCGCAGCGGGAGACGCGGGGGCAATGAGCAGTTCTTC
cdr3_aa: CASRSGRRGGNEQFF
clone_size: -
cdr3_length: 15
d_call: TRBD2
v_call: TRBV27
j_call: TRBJ2-1

cdr3_nt: TGCGCCAGCAGCTTGAACGGGGGGACAAACACCGGGGAGCTGTTTTTT
cdr3_aa: CASSLNGGTNTGELFF
clone_size: few
cdr3_length: 16
d_call: -
v_call: TRBV5-1
j_call: TRBJ2-2

cdr3_nt: TGTGCCAGCAGCTTAGGGACTGTCACAGATACGCAGTATTTT
cdr3_aa: CASSLGTVTDTQYF
clone_size: -
cdr3_length: 14
d_call: -
v_call: TRBV7-9
j_call: TRBJ2-3

cdr3_nt: TGTGCCAGCAGCTTATATGGGACTAGCGGGGGTGAGCAGTACTTC
cdr3_aa: CASSLYGTSGGEQYF
clone_size: -
cdr3_length: 15
d_call: TRBD2
v_call: TRBV7-9
j_call: TRBJ2-7

cdr3_nt: TGTGCCAGCTCACCGGTCACAGCTCGGACTGAAGCTTTCTTT
cdr3_aa: CASSPVTARTEAFF
clone_size: -
cdr3_length: 14
d_call: -
v_call: TRBV18
j_call: TRBJ1-1

cdr3_nt: TGTGCCAGCGGCCCCGGGGGGCGGGAGACCCAGTACTTC
cdr3_aa: CASGPGGRETQYF
clone_size: once
cdr3_length: 13
d_call: -
v_call: TRBV7-8
j_call: TRBJ2-5